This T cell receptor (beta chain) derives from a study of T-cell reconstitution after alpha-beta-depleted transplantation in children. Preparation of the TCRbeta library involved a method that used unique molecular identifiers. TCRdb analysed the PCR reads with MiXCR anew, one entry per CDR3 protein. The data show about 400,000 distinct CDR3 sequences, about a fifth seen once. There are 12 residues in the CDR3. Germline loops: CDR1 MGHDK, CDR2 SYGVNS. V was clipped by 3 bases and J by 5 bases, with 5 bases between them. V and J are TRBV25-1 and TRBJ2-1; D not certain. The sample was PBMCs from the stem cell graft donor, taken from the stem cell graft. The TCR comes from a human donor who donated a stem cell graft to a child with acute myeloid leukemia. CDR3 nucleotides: TGTGCCAGCAGTGAGGGGAACAATGAGCAGTTCTTC. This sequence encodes CASSEGNNEQFF.